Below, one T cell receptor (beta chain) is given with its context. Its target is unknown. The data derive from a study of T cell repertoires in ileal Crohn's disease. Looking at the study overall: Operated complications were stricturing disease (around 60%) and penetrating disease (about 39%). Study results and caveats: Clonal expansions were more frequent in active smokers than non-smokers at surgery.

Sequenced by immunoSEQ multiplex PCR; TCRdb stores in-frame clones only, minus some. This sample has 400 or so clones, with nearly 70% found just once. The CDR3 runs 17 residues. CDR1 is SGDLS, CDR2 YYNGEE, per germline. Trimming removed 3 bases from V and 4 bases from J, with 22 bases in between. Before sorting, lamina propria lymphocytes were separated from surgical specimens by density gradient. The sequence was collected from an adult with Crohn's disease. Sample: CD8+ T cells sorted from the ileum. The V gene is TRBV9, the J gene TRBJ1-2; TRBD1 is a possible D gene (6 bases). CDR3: CASSAPSRGGLSYGYTF. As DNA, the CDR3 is TGTGCCAGCAGCGCCCCGAGTAGGGGGGGCTTGTCCTATGGCTACACCTTC. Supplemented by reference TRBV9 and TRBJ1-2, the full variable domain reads DSGVTQTPKHLITATGQRVTLRCSPRSGDLSVYWYQQSLDQGLQFLIQYYNGEERAKGNILERFSAQQFPDLHSELNLSSLELGDSALYFCASSAPSRGGLSYGYTFGSGTRLTVV.